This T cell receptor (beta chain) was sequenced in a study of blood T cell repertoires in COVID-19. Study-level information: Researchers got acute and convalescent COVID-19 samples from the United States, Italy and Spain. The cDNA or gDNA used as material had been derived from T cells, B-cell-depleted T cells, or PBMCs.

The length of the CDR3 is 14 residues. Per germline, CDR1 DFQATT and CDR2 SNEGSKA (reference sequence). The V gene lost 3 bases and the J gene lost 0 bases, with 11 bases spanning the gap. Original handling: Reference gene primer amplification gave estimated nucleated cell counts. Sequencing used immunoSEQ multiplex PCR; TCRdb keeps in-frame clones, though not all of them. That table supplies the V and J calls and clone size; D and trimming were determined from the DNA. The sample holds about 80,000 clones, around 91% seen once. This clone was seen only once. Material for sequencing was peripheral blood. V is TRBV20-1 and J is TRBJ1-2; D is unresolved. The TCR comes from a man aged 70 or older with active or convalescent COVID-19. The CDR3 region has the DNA TGCAGTGCTAGTGACAACGGGGCTAACTATGGCTACACCTTC. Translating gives CSASDNGANYGYTF.